The clone carrying this TCR beta chain occurred a few times. This record belongs to a study of blood T cell repertoires in COVID-19. Study background: Researchers got acute and convalescent COVID-19 samples from the United States, Italy and Spain.

The study recruited people aged roughly 18 to 100 years across 24 US areas. The CDR3 consists of 15 residues. In germline, CDR1 is SGHAT, CDR2 FQNNGV. The ends were cut back, 0 bases at V and 10 bases at J, with 13 bases in the middle. The method was immunoSEQ multiplex PCR; TCRdb's version includes in-frame clones alone and lacks a portion of them. The table records around 500,000 clones, roughly nine tenths of them present only once. The chain combines TRBV11-2 with TRBJ1-6, with D maybe TRBD1 (6 bases). The sample comprised PBMCs or T cells enriched from blood (not recorded which). The sequence was collected from a woman between 55 and 75 years old who had recovered from COVID-19. The CDR3 sequence: CASSLDGRGPSPLHF. CDR3 in DNA: TGTGCCAGCAGCTTAGATGGCAGGGGACCCTCACCCCTCCACTTT. The full variable domain, rest sourced from reference TRBV11-2 and TRBJ1-6, is EAGVAQSPRYKIIEKRQSVAFWCNPISGHATLYWYQQILGQGPKLLIQFQNNGVVDDSQLPKDRFSAERLKGVDSTLKIQPAKLEDSAVYLCASSLDGRGPSPLHFGNGTRLTVT.